The subject of this entry is one TCR beta chain. The target antigen is unknown. The assay was immunoSEQ multiplex PCR, and TCRdb's table has in-frame clones only and misses some. Seen here are 2 million or so clones, 85% to 95% observed once, and the top ten hold roughly 0.13%. This sample was taken from a study of shared clonotypes between healthy human individuals. Points from the study as a whole: Some naive CD4 clonotypes, about 5.5%, turned up in common across a few donors.

The V and J ends lost 4 bases and 5 bases respectively, with 8 bases between them. Germline V gene sequence: CDR1 GTSNPN, CDR2 SVGIG (reference sequence). The CDR3 length is 11 residues. This chain links TRBV30 with TRBJ1-1; no reliable D call. The sequenced sample was naive CD4+ T cells sorted from blood. The subset here: CD45RA+ positively selected. The source of this sequence is a young man in good health. CDR3 sequence (DNA): TGTGCCTGGATTCCCCGTACTGAAGCTTTCTTT. It codes for CAWIPRTEAFF.